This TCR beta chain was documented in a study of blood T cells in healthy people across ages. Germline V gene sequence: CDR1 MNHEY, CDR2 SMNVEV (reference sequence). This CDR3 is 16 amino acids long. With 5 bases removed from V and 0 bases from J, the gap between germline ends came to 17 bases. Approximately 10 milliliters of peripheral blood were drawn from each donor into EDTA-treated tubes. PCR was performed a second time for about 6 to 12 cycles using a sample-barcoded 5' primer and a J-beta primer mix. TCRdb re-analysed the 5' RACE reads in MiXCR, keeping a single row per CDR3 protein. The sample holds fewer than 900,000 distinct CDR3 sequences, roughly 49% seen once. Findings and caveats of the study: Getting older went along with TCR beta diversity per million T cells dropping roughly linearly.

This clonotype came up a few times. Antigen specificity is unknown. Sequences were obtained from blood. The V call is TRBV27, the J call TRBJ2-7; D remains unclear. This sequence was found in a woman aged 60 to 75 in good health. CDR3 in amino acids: CASSPTRAHSSYEQYF. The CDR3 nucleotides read TGTGCCAGCAGTCCGACGAGAGCCCACAGCTCCTACGAGCAGTACTTC.